A single T cell receptor (beta chain) is shown here with its context. The germline CDR1 and CDR2 sequences are KGHDR and SFDVKD. This CDR3 comprises 15 residues. Trimming took 3 bases from V and 0 from J, leaving 8 bases between them. Per the authors' pipeline: By means of reference gene primer amplification, nucleated cell counts were estimated. Method: immunoSEQ multiplex PCR; TCRdb's copy keeps in-frame clones and lacks some. V, J and clone size were drawn from that table, and D and trimming were deduced from the DNA. Counted here are about 180,000 clones, nearly 80% occurring once; the ten biggest clones make up less than 30%. The sample is drawn from a study of blood T cell repertoires in COVID-19. Whole-study context: T cells, B-cell-depleted T cells, or PBMCs provided the cDNA or gDNA that served as material.

The V call is TRBV24-1, the J call TRBJ2-1; D is perhaps TRBD2 (5 bases). The sequenced material came from peripheral blood. The origin of this receptor is a woman between 65 and 79 years old with acute or convalescent COVID-19. For the CDR3, the DNA is TGTGCCACCAGTGATAGGAGGAGCTCCTACAATGAGCAGTTCTTC. Its protein product is CATSDRRSSYNEQFF.